This passage covers 28 T cell receptor beta chains from one sample sequenced in a study of blood T cell repertoires in COVID-19. Profiling relied on immunoSEQ multiplex PCR, and the TCRdb table lists in-frame clones only, not all of them. The sample consists of 250,000 to 300,000 clones, approximately 85% of them appearing once. The sample consisted of peripheral blood. These receptors were obtained from a woman in her 30s with acute or convalescent COVID-19.

This sequence joins TRBV3-1 (or the pseudogene TRBV3-2) and TRBJ1-1; 7 bases match TRBD1. Germline V CDR1 and CDR2: LGHDT, YNNKEL (reference sequence). J lost 4 bases, V lost 1 base, and 3 bases had no gene match. This CDR3 is 14 amino acids long. The CDR3 nucleotides are TGTGCCAGCAGCCAAGGACAGGGAATCACTGAAGCTTTCTTT. Translation gives CASSQGQGITEAFF.

The chain combines TRBV13 with TRBJ1-1, with 10 bases fitting TRBD1. This CDR3 has 14 amino acids. V shed 3 bases and J 11 bases; nucleotides not matched to a gene: 9. Germline CDR1 is PRHDT and CDR2 is FYEKMQ (reference sequence). The CDR3 spells CASSFVLDRGDAFF. The CDR3 DNA is TGTGCCAGCAGCTTTGTTTTGGACAGGGGGGATGCTTTCTTT.

The rearrangement joins TRBV5-5 to TRBJ2-3; D is perhaps TRBD1 (6 bases). The ends were cut back, 2 bases at V and 4 bases at J, with 14 bases in the middle. This CDR3 comprises 15 residues. Germline V gene sequence: CDR1 SGHKS, CDR2 YYEKEE (reference sequence). CDR3 amino acids: CASSFGQSKSDTQYF. The DNA of the CDR3 is TGTGCCAGCAGCTTTGGACAGTCTAAATCAGATACGCAGTATTTT.

The rearrangement uses TRBV5-1 and TRBJ2-1, with D possibly matching TRBD2 (5 bases). In germline, CDR1 is SGHRS, CDR2 YFSETQ. The ends were cut back, 0 bases at V and 0 bases at J, with 7 bases in the middle. This CDR3 contains 15 residues. CDR3: CASSLGLASYNEQFF. The CDR3 nucleotides read TGCGCCAGCAGCTTGGGGCTAGCCTCCTACAATGAGCAGTTCTTC.

This clone appeared a few times. CDR3 sequence reads: CASSEKRGLAEAFF. The CDR3 DNA sequence: TGCGCCAGCAGTGAGAAGAGAGGGTTGGCTGAAGCTTTCTTT. V is TRBV10-2 and J is TRBJ1-1; D call uncertain. Germline V CDR1 and CDR2: WSHSY, SAAADI. Trimming took off 2 bases at V and 6 bases at J, with 13 bases between the two ends. CDR3 length equals 14 residues.

The chain is built from TRBV5-6 and TRBJ1-3; TRBD1 might be the D (6 bases). The germline V and J ends were trimmed by 2 bases and 1 base, with 10 bases remaining between them. CDR3 length: 15 amino acids. Germline CDR1 and CDR2: SGHDT and YYEEEE. Here the CDR3 DNA reads TGTGCCAGCAGCTTCGGCGGACAGTCTGGAAACACCATATATTTT. Translation gives CASSFGGQSGNTIYF.

The J gene is TRBJ1-2, the V gene TRBV19; TRBD1 matches at 9 bases. The V segment lost 5 bases and the J segment 6 bases; nucleotides outside the gene matches: 7. The CDR3 has 14 amino acids. Germline CDR1 is LNHDA and CDR2 is SQIVND (reference sequence). The CDR3 sequence: CASSYGTGYDGYTF. The CDR3 coding sequence is TGTGCCAGTAGTTACGGGACAGGGTACGATGGCTACACCTTC.

CDR3 in DNA: TGTGCCTGGAGATATGGACCGGGACTAGTCTCCTACGAGCAGTACTTC. Translating gives CAWRYGPGLVSYEQYF. The V call is TRBV30, the J call TRBJ2-7, with TRBD2 identical over 8 bases. V shed 3 bases and J 0 bases; nucleotides not matched to a gene: 10. Germline assignment: CDR1 GTSNPN and CDR2 SVGIG (reference sequence). The CDR3 is 16 residues long.

This chain links TRBV19 with TRBJ2-1, with 10 bases aligning to TRBD2. Germline trimming cut 4 bases from V and 9 bases from J; bases unmatched to any gene: 12. In germline, CDR1 is LNHDA, CDR2 SQIVND (reference sequence). This CDR3 region has 16 residues. The CDR3 sequence is CASSNLPSLAGREQFF. As DNA, the CDR3 is TGTGCCAGTAGTAACCTTCCTTCACTAGCGGGACGTGAGCAGTTCTTC.

DNA of the CDR3: TGTGCCAGCAGCTTAGTGGGACAAGCAACTAATGAAAAACTGTTTTTT. It codes for CASSLVGQATNEKLFF. The rearrangement uses TRBV7-9 and TRBJ1-4; tentatively, D is TRBD1 (6 bases). Trimming took off 1 base at V and 0 bases at J, with 9 bases between the two ends. CDR3 size: 16 residues. The germline CDR1 and CDR2 sequences are SEHNR and FQNEAQ (reference sequence).

This clone was counted a single time. The chain uses TRBV10-1 and TRBJ2-1; TRBD2 agrees at 12 bases. The V segment lost 5 bases and the J segment 10 bases; nucleotides outside the gene matches: 6. This CDR3 is built from 14 residues. Looked up from germline, CDR1 is WNHNN and CDR2 is SYGVQD (reference sequence). The CDR3 here is CASSSSGRAGEQFF. The CDR3 DNA follows: TGCGCCAGCAGTTCTAGCGGGAGGGCCGGGGAGCAGTTCTTC.

This chain links TRBV4-3 with TRBJ2-1; the match to TRBD2 covers 9 bases. Germline values: CDR1 LGHNA, CDR2 YSLEER. V lost 0 bases, J lost 6 bases, and 9 bases stayed unmatched. This CDR3 comprises 17 residues. For the CDR3, the DNA is TGCGCCAGCAGCCAAGAAGTGGCGGGAGGGCCATTCAATGAGCAGTTCTTC. This sequence encodes CASSQEVAGGPFNEQFF.

This chain links TRBV5-1 with TRBJ2-5; TRBD2 matches at 16 bases. The ends lost 3 bases at V and 3 bases at J; junction bases unmatched: 11. The CDR3 spans 19 residues. Germline CDR1 is SGHRS and CDR2 is YFSETQ. This CDR3 reads CASSSSGTSGREPKETQYF. Written as DNA, the CDR3 is TGCGCCAGCAGCTCCTCTGGGACTAGCGGGAGGGAACCCAAAGAGACCCAGTACTTC.

This rearrangement joins TRBV14 to TRBJ2-1; possible D gene TRBD1, 5 bases. Trimming removed 0 bases from V and 0 bases from J, with 15 bases in between. The CDR3 contains 18 residues. Germline V gene lookup returns CDR1 SGHDN and CDR2 FVKESK. The CDR3 region is CASSQDRYGAFSYNEQFF. The CDR3 bases are TGTGCCAGCAGCCAAGATCGTTATGGGGCCTTCTCCTACAATGAGCAGTTCTTC.

This chain connects TRBV9 to TRBJ2-1; TRBD1 agrees at 8 bases. The CDR3 runs 15 residues. Losses at the gene ends were 0 bases for V and 3 bases for J; bases not matched to a gene: 2. CDR1 is SGDLS and CDR2 is YYNGEE in the germline V gene. The CDR3 nucleotides read TGTGCCAGCAGCGTAGACGGACAGGGCTACAATGAGCAGTTCTTC. This translates into CASSVDGQGYNEQFF. The full variable domain, completed using reference TRBV9 and TRBJ2-1, is DSGVTQTPKHLITATGQRVTLRCSPRSGDLSVYWYQQSLDQGLQFLIQYYNGEERAKGNILERFSAQQFPDLHSELNLSSLELGDSALYFCASSVDGQGYNEQFFGPGTRLTVL.

About this clone: Other DNA sequences of this sample code for an identical CDR3. This chain links TRBV7-9 with TRBJ1-5; D uncertain. V lost 4 bases and J 4 bases, leaving 5 bases between the germline ends. Germline loops: CDR1 SEHNR, CDR2 FQNEAQ (reference sequence). The CDR3 has 12 residues. CDR3 region: CASSSGNQPQHF. For the CDR3, the DNA is TGTGCCAGCAGCTCCGGGAATCAGCCCCAGCATTTT.

V gene TRBV7-2 combines with J gene TRBJ2-2; no clear D. Germline CDR1 reads SGHTA; CDR2 reads FQGNSA. Trimming took off 5 bases at V and 2 bases at J, with 12 bases between the two ends. CDR3 length equals 15 residues. Here the CDR3 reads CASSLLLTNTGELFF. The CDR3 nucleotides read TGTGCCAGCAGCCTACTACTAACTAACACCGGGGAGCTGTTTTTT.

The rearrangement links TRBV6-5 to TRBJ2-7, with a weak D call TRBD2 (5 bases). V dropped 2 bases and J dropped 7 bases, with 12 bases sitting between them. This CDR3 spans 13 amino acids. The V gene's germline CDR1 is MNHEY and CDR2 SVGAGI. This chain's CDR3 is CASSYEGRREQYF. The CDR3 region has the DNA TGTGCCAGCAGTTACGAGGGCAGACGGGAGCAGTACTTC.

The CDR3 DNA follows: TGTGCCAGCAGCCCTAGCGGGAGGGCCTACGAGCAGTACTTC. Translating gives CASSPSGRAYEQYF. This sequence joins TRBV7-9 and TRBJ2-7, with 12 bases fitting TRBD2. After removal of 5 bases from V and 2 bases from J, the junction contained 1 base not matched to a gene. Germline lookup yields CDR1 SEHNR and CDR2 FQNEAQ (reference sequence). The CDR3 extends over 14 amino acids.

The chain recombines TRBV19 with TRBJ2-1, with a tentative D call TRBD2 (6 bases). Trimming took 3 bases from V and 9 from J, leaving 12 bases between them. This CDR3 has 13 residues. CDR1 is LNHDA and CDR2 is SQIVND in the germline V gene (reference sequence). The CDR3 sequence: CASSMGGNGEQFF. In DNA form, the CDR3 reads TGTGCCAGTAGTATGGGAGGAAACGGTGAGCAGTTCTTC.

The chain joins TRBV7-2 to TRBJ2-4; 9 bases agree with TRBD1. This CDR3 is 14 amino acids long. The V gene's germline CDR1 is SGHTA and CDR2 FQGNSA. The trim removed 3 bases at V and 6 bases at J, leaving 3 bases unmatched. The DNA for the CDR3 is TGTGCCAGCAGCTTGCCGGGACAGGGAAACATTCAGTACTTC. Amino acid sequence: CASSLPGQGNIQYF.

The chain recombines TRBV10-3 with TRBJ2-7, with 9 bases fitting TRBD2. This CDR3 has 14 amino acids. The V gene's germline CDR1 is ENHRY and CDR2 SYGVKD. The V and J ends lost 10 bases and 0 bases, in that order; junction bases with no gene match: 7. In DNA form, the CDR3 reads TGTGCCACCGTAAGTAGCGGGAGCTCCTACGAGCAGTACTTC. It yields the protein CATVSSGSSYEQYF.

The V call is TRBV9, the J call TRBJ2-3; 12 bases agree with TRBD1. V dropped 4 bases and J dropped 0; count of bases not matched to a gene: 15. Germline V gene sequence: CDR1 SGDLS, CDR2 YYNGEE. There are 20 residues in the CDR3. CDR3 nucleotide sequence: TGTGCCAGCAGCACAACCCCCGGGACAGGGGGCTACACTAGCACAGATACGCAGTATTTT. As protein: CASSTTPGTGGYTSTDTQYF. The full variable domain, with the rest looked up from reference TRBV9 and TRBJ2-3, is DSGVTQTPKHLITATGQRVTLRCSPRSGDLSVYWYQQSLDQGLQFLIQYYNGEERAKGNILERFSAQQFPDLHSELNLSSLELGDSALYFCASSTTPGTGGYTSTDTQYFGPGTRLTVL.

The V call is TRBV30, the J call TRBJ2-1; 7 bases line up with TRBD1. Germline V gives CDR1 GTSNPN, CDR2 SVGIG (reference sequence). Trimming cost V 3 bases and J 8 bases; bases outside gene matches: 7. The CDR3 totals 13 residues. CDR3: CAWRLRGQDEQFF. CDR3 sequence (DNA): TGTGCCTGGAGGTTAAGGGGGCAGGATGAGCAGTTCTTC. The whole variable domain, filled in from reference TRBV30 and TRBJ2-1, reads SQTIHQWPATLVQPVGSPLSLECTVEGTSNPNLYWYRQAAGRGLQLLFYSVGIGQISSEVPQNLSASRPQDRQFILSSKKLLLSDSGFYLCAWRLRGQDEQFFGPGTRLTVL.

V usage is TRBV27 and J usage is TRBJ2-7; weak D call: TRBD2 (5 bases). The CDR3 is 15 residues long. The V and J ends lost 3 bases and 6 bases respectively, with 18 bases between them. Germline lookup yields CDR1 MNHEY and CDR2 SMNVEV (reference sequence). The CDR3 loop is CASSLGTEAIGEQYF. The CDR3 DNA reads TGTGCCAGCAGTTTGGGAACGGAGGCAATAGGCGAGCAGTACTTC.

The chain employs TRBV18 and TRBJ2-2, with 9 bases lining up with TRBD2. The length of the CDR3 is 19 residues. Germline CDR1 KGHSH, CDR2 LQKENI. With V trimmed by 0 bases and J by 1 base, 9 bases remained unmatched. As DNA, the CDR3 is TGTGCCAGCTCACCACCGGGGGCTCTAGCGGGGATGAACACCGGGGAGCTGTTTTTT. Its protein is CASSPPGALAGMNTGELFF.

The chain recombines TRBV20-1 with TRBJ2-4, with a possible D match to TRBD2 (6 bases). The CDR3 loop spans 14 amino acids. V lost 3 bases, J lost 8 bases, and 17 bases lay in between. Looked up from germline, CDR1 is DFQATT and CDR2 is SNEGSKA (reference sequence). Written as DNA, the CDR3 is TGCAGTGCTAGTCCTTGGTCCCCGGGAGACATTCAGTACTTC. This gives the protein CSASPWSPGDIQYF.

The rearrangement links TRBV30 to TRBJ1-1, with 7 bases aligning to TRBD1. Trimming at V came to 2 bases and at J to 5 bases, leaving 14 bases not matched to a gene. The CDR3 is 16 amino acids. Germline V lookup: CDR1 GTSNPN, CDR2 SVGIG (reference sequence). The CDR3 region is CAWSQFGYRGGTEAFF. The DNA of the CDR3 is TGTGCCTGGAGTCAATTTGGGTACAGGGGAGGTACTGAAGCTTTCTTT.